This T cell receptor beta chain was observed in a study of shared clonotypes between healthy human individuals. For the study at large: There were three CD4 naive, three CD4 memory, two CD8 naive and one CD8 memory plates per donor.

Each donor was a Caucasian adult residing in Nashville, Tennessee. A split of CD4+ cells into CD45RA+ naive and CD45RA-negative memory subsets was performed. Under the authors' procedure: For the immunoSEQ data, sequences were junction-only without quality scores, so filtering differed. The data were produced by immunoSEQ multiplex PCR, yet TCRdb's version contains in-frame clones alone and is incomplete. V and J calls and clone size are copied from that table; D and trimming were computed from the DNA. The sample has about 1 million clones; about three quarters are singletons. The specimen sequenced was memory CD4+ T cells sorted from blood. Subset described: CD45RA-negative fraction. This sequence was found in a man aged 18 to 30 in good health.

The CDR3 spells CASRERGSYNEQFF. The CDR3, as DNA: TGTGCCAGCAGAGAGCGGGGATCCTACAATGAGCAGTTCTTC. V gene TRBV6-5 combines with J gene TRBJ2-1; 7 bases are shared with TRBD2. Trimming cost V 6 bases and J 1 base; bases outside gene matches: 3. Germline lookup yields CDR1 MNHEY and CDR2 SVGAGI. This CDR3 is built from 14 residues.